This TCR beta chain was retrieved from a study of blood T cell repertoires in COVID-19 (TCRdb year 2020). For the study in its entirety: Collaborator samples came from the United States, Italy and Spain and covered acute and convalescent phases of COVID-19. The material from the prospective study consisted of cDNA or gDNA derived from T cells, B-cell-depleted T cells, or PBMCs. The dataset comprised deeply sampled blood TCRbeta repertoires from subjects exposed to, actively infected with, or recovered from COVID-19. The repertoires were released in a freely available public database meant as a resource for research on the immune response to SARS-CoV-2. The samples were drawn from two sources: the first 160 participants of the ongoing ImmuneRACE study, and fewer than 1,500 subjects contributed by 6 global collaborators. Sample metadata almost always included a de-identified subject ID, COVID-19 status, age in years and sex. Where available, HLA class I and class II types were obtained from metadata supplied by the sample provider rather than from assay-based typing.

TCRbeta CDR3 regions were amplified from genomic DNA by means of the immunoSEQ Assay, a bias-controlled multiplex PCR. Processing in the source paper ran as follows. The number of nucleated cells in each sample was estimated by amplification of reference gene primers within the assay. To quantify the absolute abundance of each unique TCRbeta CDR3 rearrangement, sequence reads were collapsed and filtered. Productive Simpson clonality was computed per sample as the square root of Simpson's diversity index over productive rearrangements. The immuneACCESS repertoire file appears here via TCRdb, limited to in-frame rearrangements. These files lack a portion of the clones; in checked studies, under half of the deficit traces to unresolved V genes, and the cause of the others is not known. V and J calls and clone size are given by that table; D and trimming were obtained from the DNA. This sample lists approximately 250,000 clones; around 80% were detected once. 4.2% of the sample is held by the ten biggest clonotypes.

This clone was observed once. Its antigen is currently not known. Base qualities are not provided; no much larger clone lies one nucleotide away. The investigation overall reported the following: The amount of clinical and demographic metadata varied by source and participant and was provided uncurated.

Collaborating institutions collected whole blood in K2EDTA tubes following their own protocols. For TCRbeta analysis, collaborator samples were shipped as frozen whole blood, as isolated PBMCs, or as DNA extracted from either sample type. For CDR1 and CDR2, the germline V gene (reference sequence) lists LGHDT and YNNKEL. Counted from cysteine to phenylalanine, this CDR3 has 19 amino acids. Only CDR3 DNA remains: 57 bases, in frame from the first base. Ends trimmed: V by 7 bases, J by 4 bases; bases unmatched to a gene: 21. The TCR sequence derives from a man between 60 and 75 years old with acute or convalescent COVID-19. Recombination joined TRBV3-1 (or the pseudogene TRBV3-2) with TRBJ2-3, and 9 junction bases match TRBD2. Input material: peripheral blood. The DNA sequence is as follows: TGTGCCAGCACCCGGGGTAGCGGGAGAATTAGTCTAAATGCAGATACGCAGTATTTT. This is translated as CASTRGSGRISLNADTQYF.